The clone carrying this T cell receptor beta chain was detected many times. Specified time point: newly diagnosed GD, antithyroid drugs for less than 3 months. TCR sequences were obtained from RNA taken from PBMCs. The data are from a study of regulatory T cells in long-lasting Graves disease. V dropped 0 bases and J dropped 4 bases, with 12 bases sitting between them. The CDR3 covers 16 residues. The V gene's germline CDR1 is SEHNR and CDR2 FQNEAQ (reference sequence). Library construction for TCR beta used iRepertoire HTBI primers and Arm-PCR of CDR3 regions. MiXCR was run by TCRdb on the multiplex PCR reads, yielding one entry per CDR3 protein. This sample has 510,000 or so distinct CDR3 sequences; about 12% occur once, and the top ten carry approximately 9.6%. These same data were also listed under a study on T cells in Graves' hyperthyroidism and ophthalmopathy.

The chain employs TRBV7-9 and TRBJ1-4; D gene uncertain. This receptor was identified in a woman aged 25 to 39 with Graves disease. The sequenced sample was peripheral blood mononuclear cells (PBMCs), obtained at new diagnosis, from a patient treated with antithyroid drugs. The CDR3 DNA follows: TGTGCCAGCAGCTTAGCGTTCGAGTTCTATAATGAAAAACTGTTTTTT. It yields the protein CASSLAFEFYNEKLFF.